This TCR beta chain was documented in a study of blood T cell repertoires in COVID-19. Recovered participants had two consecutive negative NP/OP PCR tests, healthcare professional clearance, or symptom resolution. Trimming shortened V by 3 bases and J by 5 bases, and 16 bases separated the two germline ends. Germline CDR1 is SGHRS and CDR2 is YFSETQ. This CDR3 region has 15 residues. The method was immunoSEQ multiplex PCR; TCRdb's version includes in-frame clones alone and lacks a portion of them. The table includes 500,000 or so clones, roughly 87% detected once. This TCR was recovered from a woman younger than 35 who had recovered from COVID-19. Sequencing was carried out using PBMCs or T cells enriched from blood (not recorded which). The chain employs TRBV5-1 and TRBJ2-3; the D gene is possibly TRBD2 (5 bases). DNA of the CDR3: TGCGCCAGCAGCTGGGCTGGAGGTATAGTAGATACGCAGTATTTT. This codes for CASSWAGGIVDTQYF.